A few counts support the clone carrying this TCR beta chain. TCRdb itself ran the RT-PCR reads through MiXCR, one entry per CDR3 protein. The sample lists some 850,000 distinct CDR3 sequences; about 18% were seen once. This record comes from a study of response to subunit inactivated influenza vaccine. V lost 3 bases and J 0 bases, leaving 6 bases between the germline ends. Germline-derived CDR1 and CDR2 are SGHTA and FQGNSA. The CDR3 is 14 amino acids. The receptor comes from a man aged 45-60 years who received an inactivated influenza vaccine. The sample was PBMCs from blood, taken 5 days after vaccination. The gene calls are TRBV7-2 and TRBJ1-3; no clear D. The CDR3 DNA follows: TGTGCCAGCAGCTTGTCATACTCTGGAAACACCATATATTTT. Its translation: CASSLSYSGNTIYF.